Shown below are 5 T cell receptor beta chains from a single sample sequenced in a study of breast tumors, draining lymph nodes, adjacent tissues. From the multiplex PCR reads, TCRdb called clonotypes with MiXCR, one entry per CDR3 protein. The table shows approximately 250,000 distinct CDR3 sequences, with 34% occurring only once. The lymph nodes were axillary draining lymph nodes from breast cancer patients. The material sequenced was axillary lymph node tissue. These receptors were taken from a female donor with breast cancer. Some clones in this sample may be carry-over from other donors' samples.

Of note for this clonotype: A clone one base away is much larger, so this may be a read error. The chain combines TRBV4-3 with TRBJ2-7, with 9 bases matching TRBD1. V lost 5 bases and J lost 9; bases outside the gene matches: 5. This CDR3 is 12 amino acids long. Germline V gene data show CDR1 as LGHNA and CDR2 as YSLEER. As DNA, the CDR3 is TGCGCCAGCAGCTGGACAGGGGCCGCGCAGTACTTC. Residues: CASSWTGAAQYF.

With respect to this clonotype: The CDR3 does not close with the conserved phenylalanine or tryptophan, likely indicating a read error. No DNA is shown, since the ends of the CDR3 on it are uncertain; the CDR3 is the one TCRdb lists. V and J are TRBV6-1 and TRBJ2-6. The germline V gene encodes CDR1 MNHNS and CDR2 SASEGT. The CDR3 contains 9 residues when both ends are counted. The CDR3 region is CASSSYWTS.

This chain links TRBV15 with TRBJ2-3; TRBD1 or TRBD2 may be the D gene (10 bases each). The V gene lost 0 bases and the J gene lost 4 bases, with 20 bases spanning the gap. The CDR3 loop spans 18 amino acids. Germline V lookup: CDR1 LNHNV, CDR2 YYDKDF (reference sequence). Here the CDR3 DNA reads TGTGCCACCAGCAGAGAAACACTAGCGGGACAGGGGTCAGATACGCAGTATTTT. This translates into CATSRETLAGQGSDTQYF.

Concerning this clonotype itself: A much larger clone lies one base from this, so it may be a read error. The J gene is TRBJ1-2, the V gene TRBV12-5; D not resolved. CDR3 size: 14 residues. CDR1 and CDR2 (germline): LGHNT, FRNRAP. V lost 6 bases and J 3 bases, leaving 14 bases between the germline ends. CDR3 sequence: CASGPLEQYYGYTF. The CDR3 bases are TGTGCTAGTGGCCCTCTGGAACAGTACTATGGCTACACCTTC.

As concerns this clonotype: At one of its ends the junction is not consistent with the germline gene, which may arise from a read error. The chain links TRBV20-1 to TRBJ1-5; D is unresolved. There are 12 residues in the CDR3. Germline loops: CDR1 DFQATT, CDR2 SNEGSKA (reference sequence). CDR3 in DNA: TGCAGTGCTAGTAACAGAAATCAGCCCCCGCATTTT. Amino acid sequence: CSASNRNQPPHF.